A selection of T cell receptor beta chains follows, all from one sample in a study of cytomegalovirus exposure and HLA in healthy donors. Sequencing used immunoSEQ multiplex PCR; TCRdb keeps in-frame clones, though not all of them. Altogether roughly 100,000 clones are present, about 88% being singletons, with the ten largest covering approximately 4%. The sequenced material came from PBMCs. These receptors originate from a woman between 18 and 29 years old in good health and CMV-seropositive. Both conserved end residues are part of each CDR3. Each record gives: clone size, V gene, D gene, J gene, CDR3 DNA, CDR3 protein. D genes are given only for firm matches. The size field is filled for only some rows; it gives once, few, many or a size class.

NA	TRBV28	TRBD1	TRBJ1-6	TGTGCCAGCAGTCCCGGACAGGGGTGGAATTCACCCCTCCACTTT	CASSPGQGWNSPLHF
NA	TRBV6-1	TRBD1	TRBJ2-1	TGTGCCAGCCTCGGAACCGGGACAGGCGGCGGGCAGTTCTTC	CASLGTGTGGGQFF
NA	TRBV10-2	NA	TRBJ1-6	TGCGCCAGCATGGGGAGGGACTCCTATAATTCACCCCTCCACTTT	CASMGRDSYNSPLHF
NA	TRBV11-3	TRBD1	TRBJ2-1	TGTGCCAGCAGTCGACAGGGAATTGCCTACAATGAGCAGTTCTTC	CASSRQGIAYNEQFF
NA	TRBV27	TRBD1	TRBJ2-7	TGTGCCAGCAGTTTATTGGGACAGATTTACGAGCAGTACTTC	CASSLLGQIYEQYF
NA	TRBV12-5	TRBD1	TRBJ1-1	TGTGCTAGTGGACGGGGACAGGTGAACACTGAAGCTTTCTTT	CASGRGQVNTEAFF
few	TRBV28	NA	TRBJ1-5	TGTGCCAGCAGCACAATGAGGACAGTTAATCAGCCCCAGCATTTT	CASSTMRTVNQPQHF
NA	TRBV4-2	NA	TRBJ2-1	TGTGCCAGCAGCCAAGTGGGGAGTCTCTACAATGAGCAGTTCTTC	CASSQVGSLYNEQFF
once	TRBV7-2	NA	TRBJ2-3	TGTGCCAGCAGCAGGGACATCACAGATACGCAGTATTTT	CASSRDITDTQYF
NA	TRBV6-1	TRBD2	TRBJ2-7	TGTGCCAGCAGTCCTCTAGCGGGAGCAAACGACGAGCAGTACTTC	CASSPLAGANDEQYF
once	TRBV7-7	NA	TRBJ2-1	TGTGCCAGCAGTTTAGGGCCTAGTAGTCACAATGAGCAGTTCTTC	CASSLGPSSHNEQFF
few	TRBV27	NA	TRBJ2-1	TGTGCCAGCAGTTTACTAGGGTCAGGGGTCGGTGAGCAGTTCTTC	CASSLLGSGVGEQFF
NA	TRBV18	TRBD2	TRBJ2-1	TGTGCCAGCTCTCGTAGCGGAAGAGGGAGGGGCAATGAGCAGTTCTTC	CASSRSGRGRGNEQFF
NA	TRBV2	TRBD1	TRBJ1-4	TGTGCCAGCAGGGGAGGGACAGGGGAAAAACTGTTTTTT	CASRGGTGEKLFF
NA	TRBV28	NA	TRBJ1-5	TGTGCCAGCAGTTTTAGACAGATCAATCAGCCCCAGCATTTT	CASSFRQINQPQHF
NA	TRBV5-1	NA	TRBJ2-1	TGCGCCAGCAGCCCAACTCACTCTCCCCGCAATGAGCAGTTCTTC	CASSPTHSPRNEQFF
NA	TRBV6-1	TRBD1	TRBJ1-2	TGTGCCAGCAGTCTACCGGGACAGGGTCTCGGCTACACCTTC	CASSLPGQGLGYTF
NA	TRBV4-1	NA	TRBJ2-7	TGCGCCAGCAGCCAAGAACAGGCCCCCTCCTACGAGCAGTACTTC	CASSQEQAPSYEQYF
NA	TRBV12-5	NA	TRBJ1-2	TGTGCTAGTGGTCCCTCTCAAGGAGAACGAGGCTACACCTTC	CASGPSQGERGYTF
NA	TRBV11-3	NA	TRBJ2-4	TGTGCCAGCAGCTCATCAGACAGGGGAGGGCTTCAGTACTTC	CASSSSDRGGLQYF
NA	TRBV11-2	NA	TRBJ2-7	TGTGCCAGCAGCTTAGGCTATGGGGGGTACTCCTACGAGCAGTACTTC	CASSLGYGGYSYEQYF
NA	TRBV5-1	TRBD1	TRBJ2-7	TGCGCCAGCAGCTTACCGGGACAGGTCTACGAGCAGTACTTC	CASSLPGQVYEQYF
NA	TRBV7-2	TRBD2	TRBJ2-1	TGTGCCAGCAGCTTAGGAAATAGCGGGAGGGTCGATGAGCAGTTCTTC	CASSLGNSGRVDEQFF
NA	TRBV19	NA	TRBJ2-2	TGTGCCAGTAGTATAGGGGGCGGCGGATTGAACACCGGGGAGCTGTTTTTT	CASSIGGGGLNTGELFF
NA	TRBV27	NA	TRBJ2-5	TGTGCCAGCAGTTTAGTATCCCGGCAAGAGACCCAGTACTTC	CASSLVSRQETQYF
NA	TRBV28	TRBD2	TRBJ2-1	TGTGCCAGCAGTTTGAGTTTAGGACTAGCGGGGAACAATGAGCAGTTCTTC	CASSLSLGLAGNNEQFF
NA	TRBV4-1	NA	TRBJ2-7	TGCGCCAGCAGCCAAGGGGGCCAGTTGGGATACGAGCAGTACTTC	CASSQGGQLGYEQYF
NA	TRBV2	NA	TRBJ1-1	TGTGCCAGCAGTGATACAGGGATTAACACTGAAGCTTTCTTT	CASSDTGINTEAFF
NA	TRBV4-1	NA	TRBJ2-7	TGCGCCAGCAGCCAAGTGGACAGAATAACCTACGAGCAGTACTTC	CASSQVDRITYEQYF
NA	TRBV5-4	TRBD1	TRBJ1-6	TGTGCCAGCAGCATTCCGGGACAGGGGAGTTCACCCCTCCACTTT	CASSIPGQGSSPLHF
NA	TRBV28	TRBD1	TRBJ2-2	TGTGCCAGCAGTTGGACAGGGGCCGGCACCGGGGAGCTGTTTTTT	CASSWTGAGTGELFF
NA	TRBV5-1	NA	TRBJ2-6	TGCGCCAGCAGCTTGACAGCTGGGGCCAACGTCCTGACTTTC	CASSLTAGANVLTF
NA	TRBV5-1	TRBD1	TRBJ2-7	TGCGCCAGCAGCTTGGAGGACAGGGCAGTGCGGGAGCAGTACTTC	CASSLEDRAVREQYF
NA	TRBV7-8	TRBD1	TRBJ1-2	TGTGCCAGCGCCCTAGGGACAGGGGTTGGCTACACCTTC	CASALGTGVGYTF
NA	TRBV5-6	TRBD2	TRBJ2-2	TGTGCCAGCAGCCCCCGGGGACTATACACCGGGGAGCTGTTTTTT	CASSPRGLYTGELFF
NA	TRBV27	NA	TRBJ2-2	TGTGCCAGCAGGCCAGGGGCACTCGGGGAGCTGTTTTTT	CASRPGALGELFF
NA	TRBV5-1	TRBD1	TRBJ1-3	TGCGCCAGCAGCCTCGGGACAGGGACTGGAAACACCATATATTTT	CASSLGTGTGNTIYF
NA	TRBV7-6	NA	TRBJ1-6	TGTGCCAGCAGCCTCTCGTCCCCCAGCAGGATTTGGAATAATTCACCCCTCCACTTT	CASSLSSPSRIWNNSPLHF
once	TRBV21-1	NA	TRBJ1-5	TGTGCCAGCAGCAAAGGGGGCGCGGGCAATCAGCCCCAGCATTTT	CASSKGGAGNQPQHF
once	TRBV11-2	NA	TRBJ2-3	TGTGCCAGCAGGGATACTAGTCCCCACGCAGATACGCAGTATTTT	CASRDTSPHADTQYF
NA	TRBV27	NA	TRBJ1-2	TGTGCCAGCGGAGGGGGCTACACCTTC	CASGGGYTF
NA	TRBV11-2	NA	TRBJ1-4	TGTGCCAGCAGCTTAGAGGGGCCCCAAACTAATGAAAAACTGTTTTTT	CASSLEGPQTNEKLFF
NA	TRBV27	TRBD1	TRBJ1-2	TGTGCCAGCAGTTTCGTACAGGGGGCAAGTGGCTACACCTTC	CASSFVQGASGYTF
NA	TRBV29-1	TRBD2	TRBJ2-5	TGCAGCGTTGCGGGGACTAGCGGGCAAGAGACCCAGTACTTC	CSVAGTSGQETQYF
once	TRBV11-2	TRBD2	TRBJ2-5	TGTGCCAGCAGCCCCCAGAACAGGCGGGGAGGGGAGACCCAGTACTTC	CASSPQNRRGGETQYF
NA	TRBV30	TRBD1	TRBJ1-2	TGTGCCTGGAGTGCCGGGACAGGGCAGGGGTATGGCTACACCTTC	CAWSAGTGQGYGYTF
NA	TRBV11-2	NA	TRBJ2-7	TGTGCCAGCAGCTCGAGCTCCTACGAGCAGTACTTC	CASSSSSYEQYF
NA	TRBV7-5	NA	TRBJ1-5	TGTGTCAGAAGCCCGAAGTACCGACAGGGGAGCAAGCCCCAGCATTTT	CVRSPKYRQGSKPQHF
NA	TRBV11-2	TRBD1	TRBJ2-3	TGTGCCAGCAGCCCTTACAGGGGTACGCAGTATTTT	CASSPYRGTQYF
NA	TRBV5-1	NA	TRBJ1-1	TGCGCCAGCAGCTTAGAGGGAAGGTCTGAAGCTTTCTTT	CASSLEGRSEAFF
NA	TRBV7-3	NA	TRBJ2-1	TGTGCCAGCAGCCGCCAGGGCTACAATGAGCAGTTCTTC	CASSRQGYNEQFF
NA	TRBV10-1	NA	TRBJ2-1	TGCGCCAGCAGTCAGGGCAGGAGCTCCTACAATGAGCAGTTCTTC	CASSQGRSSYNEQFF
NA	TRBV11-3	TRBD2	TRBJ2-1	TGTGCCAGCAGCTTCAGCGGGAGCAATGAGCAGTTCTTC	CASSFSGSNEQFF
NA	TRBV27	TRBD1	TRBJ2-7	TGTGCCAGCGGGGACCCGACAGGGGGCGGCTATAAGCAGTACTTC	CASGDPTGGGYKQYF
NA	TRBV6-5	NA	TRBJ1-1	TGTGCCAGCAGTAATCAGGGGTTGGGGAACACTGAAGCTTTCTTT	CASSNQGLGNTEAFF
once	TRBV5-4	NA	TRBJ2-7	TGTGCCAGCAGTTCTCCCGCGGGACAGCAGTACTTC	CASSSPAGQQYF
NA	TRBV2	NA	TRBJ2-5	TGTGCCAGCAGTGAAGCGCGGGGCCCGCAAGAGACCCAGTACTTC	CASSEARGPQETQYF
NA	TRBV2	TRBD2	TRBJ2-1	TGTGCCAGCAGGCCGGGACTAGCGGGAGTAGAGACCCAGTTCTTC	CASRPGLAGVETQFF
NA	TRBV18	NA	TRBJ2-7	TGTGCCAGCTCACCCCAGAACCGCTACGAGCAGTACTTC	CASSPQNRYEQYF